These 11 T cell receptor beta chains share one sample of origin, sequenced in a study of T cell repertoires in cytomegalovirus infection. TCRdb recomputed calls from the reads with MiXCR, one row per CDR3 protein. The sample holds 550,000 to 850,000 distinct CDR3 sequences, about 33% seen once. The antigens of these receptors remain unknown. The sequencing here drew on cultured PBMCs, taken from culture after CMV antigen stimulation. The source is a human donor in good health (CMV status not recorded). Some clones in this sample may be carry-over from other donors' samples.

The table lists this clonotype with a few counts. CDR3 amino acids: CASSATSQDTQYF. CDR3 nucleotides: TGTGCCAGCAGTGCTACCTCTCAAGATACGCAGTATTTT. The rearrangement uses TRBV25-1 and TRBJ2-3; D is ambiguous. V shed 4 bases and J shed 5 bases, with 10 bases lying between them. This CDR3 has 13 residues. From germline, CDR1 is MGHDK and CDR2 SYGVNS.

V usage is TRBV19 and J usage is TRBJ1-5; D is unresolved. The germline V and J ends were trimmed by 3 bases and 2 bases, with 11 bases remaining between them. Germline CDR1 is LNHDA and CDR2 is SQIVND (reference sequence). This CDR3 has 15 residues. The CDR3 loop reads CASSIYSQGNQPQHF. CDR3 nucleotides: TGTGCCAGTAGTATCTACAGCCAAGGCAATCAGCCCCAGCATTTT.

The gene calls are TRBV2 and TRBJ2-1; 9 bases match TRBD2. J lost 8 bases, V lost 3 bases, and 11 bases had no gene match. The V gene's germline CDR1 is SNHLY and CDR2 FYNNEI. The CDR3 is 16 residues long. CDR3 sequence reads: CASSDWGSGRRDEQFF. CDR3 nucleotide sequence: TGTGCCAGCAGTGACTGGGGTAGCGGGAGACGAGATGAGCAGTTCTTC.

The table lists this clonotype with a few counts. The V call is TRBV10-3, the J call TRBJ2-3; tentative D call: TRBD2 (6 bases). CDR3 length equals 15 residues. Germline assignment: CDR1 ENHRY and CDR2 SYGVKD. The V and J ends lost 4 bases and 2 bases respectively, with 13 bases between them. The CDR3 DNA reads TGTGCCATCAGTGCCCCGGGACTGATCACAGATACGCAGTATTTT. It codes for CAISAPGLITDTQYF.

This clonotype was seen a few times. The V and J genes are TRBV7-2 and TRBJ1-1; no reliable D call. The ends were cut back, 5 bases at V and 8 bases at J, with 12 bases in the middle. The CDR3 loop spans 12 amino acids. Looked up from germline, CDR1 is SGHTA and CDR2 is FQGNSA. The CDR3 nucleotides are TGTGCCAGCAGCCCCCTTACAGCCGAAGCTTTCTTT. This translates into CASSPLTAEAFF.

Here the CDR3 DNA reads TGTGCCAGCAGCTTAGCGCGACTAGCGGGAGGGGCCAACGTCCTGACTTTC. Its translation: CASSLARLAGGANVLTF. The chain is built from TRBV7-8 and TRBJ2-6; TRBD2 matches 11 bases. CDR1 SGHVS and CDR2 FQNEAQ come from the germline V gene. V shed 0 bases and J 4 bases; nucleotides not matched to a gene: 2. The CDR3 runs 17 residues.

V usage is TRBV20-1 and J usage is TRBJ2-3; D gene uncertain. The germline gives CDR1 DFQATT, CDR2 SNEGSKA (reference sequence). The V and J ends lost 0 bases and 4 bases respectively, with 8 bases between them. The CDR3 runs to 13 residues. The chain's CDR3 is CSARDSVADTQYF. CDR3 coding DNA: TGCAGTGCTAGAGATTCAGTCGCAGATACGCAGTATTTT.

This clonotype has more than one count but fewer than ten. The CDR3: CASSQALRVWTNYGYTF. The CDR3 DNA sequence: TGCGCCAGCAGCCAAGCACTGAGGGTGTGGACCAACTATGGCTACACCTTC. The chain joins TRBV4-1 to TRBJ1-2; D is unresolved. CDR1 MGHRA and CDR2 YSYEKL come from the germline V gene. The CDR3 sequence is 17 residues long. The ends were cut back, 1 base at V and 2 bases at J, with 17 bases in the middle.

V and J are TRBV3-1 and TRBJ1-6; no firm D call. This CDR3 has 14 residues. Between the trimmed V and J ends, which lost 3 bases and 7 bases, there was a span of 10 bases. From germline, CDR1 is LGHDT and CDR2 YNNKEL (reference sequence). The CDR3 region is CASSQGWENSPLHF. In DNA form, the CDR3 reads TGTGCCAGCAGCCAGGGGTGGGAGAATTCACCCCTCCACTTT.

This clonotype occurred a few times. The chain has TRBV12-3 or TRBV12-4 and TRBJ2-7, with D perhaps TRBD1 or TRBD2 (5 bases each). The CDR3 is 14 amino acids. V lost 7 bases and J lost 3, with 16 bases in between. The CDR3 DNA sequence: TGTGCCAGCACGGGGACGGAAAACAACTACGAGCAGTACTTC. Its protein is CASTGTENNYEQYF.

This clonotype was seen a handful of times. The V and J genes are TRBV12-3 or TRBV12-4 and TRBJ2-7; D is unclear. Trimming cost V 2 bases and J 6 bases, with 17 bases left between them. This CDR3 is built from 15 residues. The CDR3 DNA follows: TGTGCCAGCAGTTTAAGGTCCAATACATTCTCCGAGCAGTACTTC. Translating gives CASSLRSNTFSEQYF.